These T cell receptor beta chains were read from a single sample in a study of T cells in Graves' hyperthyroidism and ophthalmopathy. TCRdb recomputed calls from the multiplex PCR reads with MiXCR, one row per CDR3 protein. The table includes hundreds of thousands of distinct CDR3 sequences, 14% to 15% detected once. The source material was blood. The origin of the receptors is a woman aged 40 to 49 with Graves' ophthalmopathy. Each CDR3 is given with its conserved first and last residue. The D gene is left open where the match is weak. Clone size is shown for a subset of rows, as once, few, many or a class of expanded clone.

TRBJ1-5	.	.	TRBV3-1	TGTGCCAGCAGCCAAGTGTACAGTAGCAATCAGCCCCAGCATTTT	CASSQVYSSNQPQHF
TRBJ2-5	.	many	TRBV29-1	TGCAGCGTTGAAGAACTGGAACAAGAGACCCAGTACTTC	CSVEELEQETQYF
TRBJ2-7	.	.	TRBV13	TGTGCCAGCAGGGATAGGCGGGACTACGAGCAGTACTTC	CASRDRRDYEQYF
TRBJ2-3	.	.	TRBV6-2/TRBV6-3	TGTGCCAGCAGTCCCGGGACGGGCCCTTTCACAGATACGCAGTATTTT	CASSPGTGPFTDTQYF
TRBJ1-2	.	many	TRBV12-3/TRBV12-4	TGTGCCAGCAGTTTTAACCCTAACTATGGCTACACCTTC	CASSFNPNYGYTF
TRBJ1-1	.	many	TRBV6-1	TGTGCCAGCCAGAGAATAAGGGGCACTGAAGCTTTCTTT	CASQRIRGTEAFF
TRBJ1-1	TRBD1	many	TRBV6-1	TGTGCCAGCAGCCGACAGGGGCTCACTGAAGCTTTCTTT	CASSRQGLTEAFF
TRBJ2-7	.	many	TRBV28	TGTGCCAGCAGTTTGTCCAGAGCAAGCTCCTACGAGCAGTACTTC	CASSLSRASSYEQYF
TRBJ1-1	TRBD1	many	TRBV4-1	TGCGCCAGCAGCCAAGCGACAGGGGTGAACACTGAAGCTTTCTTT	CASSQATGVNTEAFF
TRBJ1-2	TRBD1	.	TRBV7-2	TGTGCCAGCAGCTTAGCCCGACAGGGGGCTGCGGTAAACTATGGCTACACCTTC	CASSLARQGAAVNYGYTF
TRBJ1-2	.	many	TRBV19	TGTGCCAGTAGTATCGACAGTAACTATGGCTACACCTTC	CASSIDSNYGYTF
TRBJ1-2	.	many	TRBV12-3/TRBV12-4	TGTGCCAGCAGCCGAGGCCGGGACAGCTACACCTTC	CASSRGRDSYTF
TRBJ2-7	TRBD2	many	TRBV20-1	TGCAGTGCTAAGACCGTAGCGGGAGGAGGAGACGAGCAGTACTTC	CSAKTVAGGGDEQYF
TRBJ1-2	.	many	TRBV12-3/TRBV12-4	TGTGCCAGCAGTCTGTCGACAGTGGGCCCTGTCTATGGCTACACCTTC	CASSLSTVGPVYGYTF
TRBJ2-7	.	.	TRBV29-1	TGCAGCGTTGAATCACTATCCTACGAGCAGTACTTC	CSVESLSYEQYF
TRBJ1-3	.	many	TRBV6-2/TRBV6-3	TGTGCCAGCACCACCCGGGACGGAGGAAACACCATATATTTT	CASTTRDGGNTIYF
TRBJ2-4	.	.	TRBV28	TGTGCCAGCAGTTTGTCTAGGTGGTCGGACATTCAGTACTTC	CASSLSRWSDIQYF
TRBJ1-5	.	many	TRBV15	TGTGCCACCAGCAGAGGCGGAATGAACAATCAGCCCCAGCATTTT	CATSRGGMNNQPQHF
TRBJ1-1	.	many	TRBV6-5	TGTGCCAGCAGTTACTCCCCTATGATGGGGACTGAAGCTTTCTTT	CASSYSPMMGTEAFF
TRBJ1-1	.	few	TRBV4-1	TGCACCAGCAGCCAAACATTATCTGTGAACACTGAAGCTTTCTTT	CTSSQTLSVNTEAFF
TRBJ2-7	TRBD1	many	TRBV6-2/TRBV6-3	TGTGCCAGCAGGGGGACAGGGGCGACTGGCGAGCAGTACTTC	CASRGTGATGEQYF
TRBJ2-1	TRBD1	many	TRBV4-2	TGTGCCAGCAGCCCCCCCCCACAGGGGTACAATGAGCAGTTCTTC	CASSPPPQGYNEQFF
TRBJ2-7	TRBD2	many	TRBV11-1	TGTGCCAGCAGCTTAGGGGCTAGCGGGAGGTACTCCTACGAGCAGTACTTC	CASSLGASGRYSYEQYF
TRBJ2-7	.	many	TRBV11-1	TGTGCCAGCAGCGACCACACCTACGAGCAGTACTTC	CASSDHTYEQYF
TRBJ1-5	TRBD1	.	TRBV30	TGTGCCTGGGGGACAGGGTTGAGTCAGCCCCAGCATTTT	CAWGTGLSQPQHF
TRBJ1-1	.	many	TRBV9	TGTGCCAGCAGCGCCTTCGGAAGTAAGAGCATGAACACTGAAGCTTTCTTT	CASSAFGSKSMNTEAFF
TRBJ1-1	.	.	TRBV4-1	TGCGCCAGCAGCCAAGATTGGGGAAGCCTCACTGAAGCTTTCTTT	CASSQDWGSLTEAFF
TRBJ2-2	.	.	TRBV6-5	TGTGCCAGCAGTTACTGGCAGAACCTCCGCCCCGGGGAGCTGTTTTTT	CASSYWQNLRPGELFF
TRBJ2-2	TRBD1	many	TRBV12-3/TRBV12-4	TGTGCCAGCAGTGCCGGACAGGGAGGATGGACCGGGGAGCTGTTTTTT	CASSAGQGGWTGELFF
TRBJ2-5	TRBD1	many	TRBV27	TGTGCCAGCAGTTTCACAGGGGCAAGGGAGACCCAGTACTTC	CASSFTGARETQYF
TRBJ1-1	.	many	TRBV28	TGTGCCAGCAGTACCTACTCCAGTGAGACTGAAGCTTTCTTT	CASSTYSSETEAFF
TRBJ1-1	.	.	TRBV7-9	TGTGCCAGCAGCTTAACTGGGGGGAAGGGAGCTGAAGCTTTCTTT	CASSLTGGKGAEAFF
TRBJ2-7	.	many	TRBV27	TGTGCCAGCAGCTACGAGACTTCCTTTTCAAGCGAGCAGTACTTC	CASSYETSFSSEQYF
TRBJ2-7	.	.	TRBV28	TGTGCCAGCAGTTCGCTCGGACGGGCAAGCTCCTACGAGCAGTACTTC	CASSSLGRASSYEQYF
TRBJ2-7	TRBD1	.	TRBV28	TGTGCCAGCAGTTCGGGCCGGACAGGGGAGTACTTC	CASSSGRTGEYF
TRBJ2-5	TRBD2	.	TRBV18	TGTGCCAGCTCACCCCCGGGACTAGCTTACCAAGAGACCCAGTACTTC	CASSPPGLAYQETQYF
TRBJ2-2	.	many	TRBV12-3/TRBV12-4	TGTGCCAGCAAAAGGACCGGGGAGCTGTTTTTT	CASKRTGELFF
TRBJ1-2	TRBD1	.	TRBV5-1	TGCGCCAGCAGCCTGACAGGGGCCTTTGATGGCTACACCTTC	CASSLTGAFDGYTF
TRBJ1-2	.	.	TRBV6-1	TGTGCCAGCAGCCGGACGGCAGATTATGGCTACACCTTC	CASSRTADYGYTF
TRBJ1-5	.	many	TRBV5-5	TGTGCCAGCAGCTTCAGGGTTGACAATCAGCCCCAGCATTTT	CASSFRVDNQPQHF
TRBJ1-5	.	once	TRBV30	TGTGCCTGGAGCCTAGGGAGGGGCAATCAGCCCCAGCATTTT	CAWSLGRGNQPQHF
TRBJ2-7	.	many	TRBV28	TGTGCCAGCAGAGCGGCCGAGGGGGACGAGCAGTACTTC	CASRAAEGDEQYF